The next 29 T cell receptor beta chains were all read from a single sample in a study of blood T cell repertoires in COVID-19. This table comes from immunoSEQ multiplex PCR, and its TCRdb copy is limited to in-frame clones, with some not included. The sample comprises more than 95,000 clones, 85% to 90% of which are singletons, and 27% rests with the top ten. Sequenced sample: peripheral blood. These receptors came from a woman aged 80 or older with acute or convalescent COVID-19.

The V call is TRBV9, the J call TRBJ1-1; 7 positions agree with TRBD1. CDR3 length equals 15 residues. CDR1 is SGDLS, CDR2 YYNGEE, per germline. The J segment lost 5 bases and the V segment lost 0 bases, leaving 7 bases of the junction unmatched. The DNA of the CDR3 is TGTGCCAGCAGCGTAGTGGAGGGGGCAGGGACTGAAGCTTTCTTT. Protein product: CASSVVEGAGTEAFF. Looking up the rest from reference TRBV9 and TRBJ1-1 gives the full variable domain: DSGVTQTPKHLITATGQRVTLRCSPRSGDLSVYWYQQSLDQGLQFLIQYYNGEERAKGNILERFSAQQFPDLHSELNLSSLELGDSALYFCASSVVEGAGTEAFFGQGTRLTVV.

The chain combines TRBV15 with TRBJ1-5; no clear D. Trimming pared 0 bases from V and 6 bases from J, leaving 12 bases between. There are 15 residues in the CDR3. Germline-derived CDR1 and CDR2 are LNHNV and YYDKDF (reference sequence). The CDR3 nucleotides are TGTGCCACCAGCAGAGATCGAGCCTCCGCTCAGCCCCAGCATTTT. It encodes CATSRDRASAQPQHF.

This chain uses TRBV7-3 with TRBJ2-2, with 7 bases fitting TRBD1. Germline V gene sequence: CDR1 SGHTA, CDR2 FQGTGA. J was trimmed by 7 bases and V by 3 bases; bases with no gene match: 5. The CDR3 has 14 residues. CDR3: CASSFLQGVGELFF. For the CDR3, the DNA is TGTGCCAGCAGCTTCCTTCAGGGGGTCGGGGAGCTGTTTTTT.

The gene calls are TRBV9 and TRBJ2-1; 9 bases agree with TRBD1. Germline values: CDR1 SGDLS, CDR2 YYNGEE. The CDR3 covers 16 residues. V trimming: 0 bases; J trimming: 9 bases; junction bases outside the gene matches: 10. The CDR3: CASSVVGNRGLSEQFF. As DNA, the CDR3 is TGTGCCAGCAGCGTAGTCGGGAACAGGGGGCTGAGTGAGCAGTTCTTC. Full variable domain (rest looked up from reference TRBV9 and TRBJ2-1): DSGVTQTPKHLITATGQRVTLRCSPRSGDLSVYWYQQSLDQGLQFLIQYYNGEERAKGNILERFSAQQFPDLHSELNLSSLELGDSALYFCASSVVGNRGLSEQFFGPGTRLTVL.

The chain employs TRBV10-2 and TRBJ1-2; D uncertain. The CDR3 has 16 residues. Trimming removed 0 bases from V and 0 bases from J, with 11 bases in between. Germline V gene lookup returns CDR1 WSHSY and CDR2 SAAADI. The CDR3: CASSESVLQANYGYTF. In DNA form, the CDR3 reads TGCGCCAGCAGTGAGTCGGTACTGCAAGCTAACTATGGCTACACCTTC.

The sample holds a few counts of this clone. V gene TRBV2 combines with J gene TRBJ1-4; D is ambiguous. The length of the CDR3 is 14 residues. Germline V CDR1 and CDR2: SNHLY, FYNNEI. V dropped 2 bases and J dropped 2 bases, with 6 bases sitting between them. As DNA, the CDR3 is TGTGCCAGCAGTGAACTAGCTACTAATGAAAAACTGTTTTTT. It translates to CASSELATNEKLFF.

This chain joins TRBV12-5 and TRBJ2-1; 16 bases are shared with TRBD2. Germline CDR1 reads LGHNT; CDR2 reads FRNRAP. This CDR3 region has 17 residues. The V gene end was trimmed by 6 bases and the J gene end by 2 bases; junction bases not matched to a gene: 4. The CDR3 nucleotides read TGTGCTAGTGGACCGGGGACTAGCGGGGGGGCCTACAATGAGCAGTTCTTC. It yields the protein CASGPGTSGGAYNEQFF.

CDR3 loop: CASSADRNHGYTF. The CDR3 DNA reads TGTGCCAGCAGTGCTGACAGGAACCATGGCTACACCTTC. The V call is TRBV2, the J call TRBJ1-2, with D possibly TRBD1 on 6 matching bases. This CDR3 is built from 13 residues. The germline gives CDR1 SNHLY, CDR2 FYNNEI. Deletions cut 4 bases from V and 6 bases from J, with 12 bases between.

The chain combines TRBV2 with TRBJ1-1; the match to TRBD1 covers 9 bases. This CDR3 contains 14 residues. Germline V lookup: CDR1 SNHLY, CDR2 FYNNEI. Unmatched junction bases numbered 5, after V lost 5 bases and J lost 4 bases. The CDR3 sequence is CASSPGTGLTEAFF. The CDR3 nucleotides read TGTGCCAGCAGTCCCGGGACAGGGCTCACTGAAGCTTTCTTT.

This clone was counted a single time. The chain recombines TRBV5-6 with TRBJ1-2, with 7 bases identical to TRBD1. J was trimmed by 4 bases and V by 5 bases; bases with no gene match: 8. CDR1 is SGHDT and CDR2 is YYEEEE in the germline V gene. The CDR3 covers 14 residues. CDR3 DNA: TGTGCCAGCAGTCCTACCGGGACAGTCTATGGCTACACCTTC. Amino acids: CASSPTGTVYGYTF.

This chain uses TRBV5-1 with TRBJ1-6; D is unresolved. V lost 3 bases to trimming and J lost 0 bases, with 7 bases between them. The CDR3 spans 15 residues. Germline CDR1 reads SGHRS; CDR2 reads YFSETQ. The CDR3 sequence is CASSWEASYNSPLHF. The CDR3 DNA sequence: TGCGCCAGCAGCTGGGAGGCCTCCTATAATTCACCCCTCCACTTT.

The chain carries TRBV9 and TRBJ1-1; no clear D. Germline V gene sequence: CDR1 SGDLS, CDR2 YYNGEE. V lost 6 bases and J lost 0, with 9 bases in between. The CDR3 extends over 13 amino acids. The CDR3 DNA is TGTGCCAGCACCCGCGATATGAACACTGAAGCTTTCTTT. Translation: CASTRDMNTEAFF. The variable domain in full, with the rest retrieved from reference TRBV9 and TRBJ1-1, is DSGVTQTPKHLITATGQRVTLRCSPRSGDLSVYWYQQSLDQGLQFLIQYYNGEERAKGNILERFSAQQFPDLHSELNLSSLELGDSALYFCASTRDMNTEAFFGQGTRLTVV.

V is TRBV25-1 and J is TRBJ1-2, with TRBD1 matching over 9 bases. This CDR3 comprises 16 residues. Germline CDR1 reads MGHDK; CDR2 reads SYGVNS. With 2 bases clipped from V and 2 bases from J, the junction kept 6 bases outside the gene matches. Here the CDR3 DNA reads TGTGCCAGCAGTGAAACAGGGGGCAGTAAGAACTATGGCTACACCTTC. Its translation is CASSETGGSKNYGYTF.

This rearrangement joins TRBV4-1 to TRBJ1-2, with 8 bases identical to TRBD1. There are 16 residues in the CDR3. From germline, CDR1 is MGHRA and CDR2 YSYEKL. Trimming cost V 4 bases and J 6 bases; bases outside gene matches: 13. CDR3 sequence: CASSPKDRASLNGYTF. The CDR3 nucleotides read TGCGCCAGCAGCCCTAAGGACAGGGCGAGTTTAAATGGCTACACCTTC.

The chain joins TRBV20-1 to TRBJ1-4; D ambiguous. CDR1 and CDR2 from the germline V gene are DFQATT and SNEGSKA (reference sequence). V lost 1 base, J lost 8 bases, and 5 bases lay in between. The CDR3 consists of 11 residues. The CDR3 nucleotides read TGCAGTGCTAGAGGAGCGGAAAAACTGTTTTTT. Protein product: CSARGAEKLFF.

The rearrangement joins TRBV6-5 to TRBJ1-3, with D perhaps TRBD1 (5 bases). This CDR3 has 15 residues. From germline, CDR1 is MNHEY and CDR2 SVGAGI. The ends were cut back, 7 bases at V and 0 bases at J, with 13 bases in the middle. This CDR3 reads CASKPGESSGNTIYF. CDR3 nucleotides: TGTGCCAGCAAGCCGGGGGAAAGCTCTGGAAACACCATATATTTT.

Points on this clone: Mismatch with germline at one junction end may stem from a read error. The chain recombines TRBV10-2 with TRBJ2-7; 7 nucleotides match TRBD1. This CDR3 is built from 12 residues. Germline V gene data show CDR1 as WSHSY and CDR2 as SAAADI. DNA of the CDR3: TGCGCCAGCAGTGAGTCGACAGGGAAAGTAAACTTC. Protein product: CASSESTGKVNF.

CDR3 nucleotides: TGTGCCAGCAGTCCTGGGACAGGGCCTAACTATGGCTACACCTTC. As protein: CASSPGTGPNYGYTF. J is TRBJ1-2 and V is TRBV28; 9 bases map to TRBD1. This CDR3 region has 15 residues. In germline, CDR1 is MDHEN, CDR2 SYDVKM. Trimming cost V 5 bases and J 0 bases; bases outside gene matches: 4.

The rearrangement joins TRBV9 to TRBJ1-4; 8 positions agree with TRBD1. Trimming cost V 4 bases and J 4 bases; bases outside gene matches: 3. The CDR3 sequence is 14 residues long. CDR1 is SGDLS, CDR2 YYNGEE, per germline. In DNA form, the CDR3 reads TGTGCCAGCAGCACGGGACAGGATAATGAAAAACTGTTTTTT. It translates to CASSTGQDNEKLFF.

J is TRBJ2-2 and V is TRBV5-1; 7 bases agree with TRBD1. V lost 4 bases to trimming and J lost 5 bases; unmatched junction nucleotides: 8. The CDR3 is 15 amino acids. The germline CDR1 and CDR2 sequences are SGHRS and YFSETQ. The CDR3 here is CASSREGGGTGELFF. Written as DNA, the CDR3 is TGCGCCAGCAGCCGCGAAGGGGGCGGAACCGGGGAGCTGTTTTTT.

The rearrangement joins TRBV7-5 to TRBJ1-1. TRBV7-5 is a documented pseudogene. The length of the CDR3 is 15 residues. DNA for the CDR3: TGTGCCAGAAGCATAGAACTACGTCTGAGGACTGAAGCTTTCTTT. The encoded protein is CARSIELRLRTEAFF.

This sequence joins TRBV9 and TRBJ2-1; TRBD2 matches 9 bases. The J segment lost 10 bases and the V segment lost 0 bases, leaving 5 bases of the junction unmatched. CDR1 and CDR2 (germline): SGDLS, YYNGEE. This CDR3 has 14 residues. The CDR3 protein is CASSVVAGGREQFF. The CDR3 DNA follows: TGTGCCAGCAGCGTAGTTGCGGGGGGGCGCGAGCAGTTCTTC.

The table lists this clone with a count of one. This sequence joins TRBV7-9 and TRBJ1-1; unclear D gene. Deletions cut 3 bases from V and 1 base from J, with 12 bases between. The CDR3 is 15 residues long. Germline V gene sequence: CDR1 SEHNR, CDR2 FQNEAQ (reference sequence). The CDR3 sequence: CASSLRGYGNTEAFF. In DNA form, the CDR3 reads TGTGCCAGCAGCTTGCGAGGGTATGGGAACACTGAAGCTTTCTTT.

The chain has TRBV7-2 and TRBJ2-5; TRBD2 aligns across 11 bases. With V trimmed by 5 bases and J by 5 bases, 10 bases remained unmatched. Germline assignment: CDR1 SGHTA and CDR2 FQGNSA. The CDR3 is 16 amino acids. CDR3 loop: CASSPRGASGGETQYF. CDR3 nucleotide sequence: TGTGCCAGCAGCCCGCGGGGGGCTAGCGGGGGGGAGACCCAGTACTTC. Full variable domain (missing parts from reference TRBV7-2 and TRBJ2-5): GAGVSQSPSNKVTEKGKDVELRCDPISGHTALYWYRQSLGQGLEFLIYFQGNSAPDKSGLPSDRFSAERTGGSVSTLTIQRTQQEDSAVYLCASSPRGASGGETQYFGPGTRLLVL.

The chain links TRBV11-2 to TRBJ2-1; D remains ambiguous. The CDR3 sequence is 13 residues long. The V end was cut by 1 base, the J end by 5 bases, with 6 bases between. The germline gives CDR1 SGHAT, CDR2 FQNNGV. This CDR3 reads CASSLGRNNEQFF. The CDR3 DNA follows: TGTGCCAGCAGCTTAGGGCGGAACAATGAGCAGTTCTTC. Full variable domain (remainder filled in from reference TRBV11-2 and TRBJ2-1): EAGVAQSPRYKIIEKRQSVAFWCNPISGHATLYWYQQILGQGPKLLIQFQNNGVVDDSQLPKDRFSAERLKGVDSTLKIQPAKLEDSAVYLCASSLGRNNEQFFGPGTRLTVL.

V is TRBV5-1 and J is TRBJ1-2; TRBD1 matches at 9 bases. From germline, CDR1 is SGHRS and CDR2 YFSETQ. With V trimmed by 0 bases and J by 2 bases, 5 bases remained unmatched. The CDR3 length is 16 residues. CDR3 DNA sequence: TGCGCCAGCAGCTTGGACCCCGGGACAGGGAACTATGGCTACACCTTC. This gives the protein CASSLDPGTGNYGYTF.

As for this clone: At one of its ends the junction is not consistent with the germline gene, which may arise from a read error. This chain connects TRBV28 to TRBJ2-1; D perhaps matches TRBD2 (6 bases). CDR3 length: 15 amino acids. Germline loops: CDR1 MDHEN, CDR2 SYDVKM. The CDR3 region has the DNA TGTGCCACCGGTGCCGGGACTGCGGACTGGAATGAGCTGTTCTTC. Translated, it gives CATGAGTADWNELFF.

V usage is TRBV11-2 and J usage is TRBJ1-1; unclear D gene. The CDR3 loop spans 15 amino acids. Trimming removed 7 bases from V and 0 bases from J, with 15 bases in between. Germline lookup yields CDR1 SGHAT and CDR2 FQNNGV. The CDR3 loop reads CASKGSLTMNTEAFF. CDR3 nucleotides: TGTGCCAGCAAAGGCTCCCTTACTATGAACACTGAAGCTTTCTTT.

CDR3 in DNA: TGTGCCAGCAGCTTACCCCTCGGGACAGGGATTGGCTACACCTTC. Protein product: CASSLPLGTGIGYTF. The rearrangement links TRBV11-2 to TRBJ1-2; 9 bases are a match to TRBD1. J gave up 7 bases and V 2 bases, and 8 bases lay outside the gene matches. The CDR3 spans 15 residues. Germline values: CDR1 SGHAT, CDR2 FQNNGV.